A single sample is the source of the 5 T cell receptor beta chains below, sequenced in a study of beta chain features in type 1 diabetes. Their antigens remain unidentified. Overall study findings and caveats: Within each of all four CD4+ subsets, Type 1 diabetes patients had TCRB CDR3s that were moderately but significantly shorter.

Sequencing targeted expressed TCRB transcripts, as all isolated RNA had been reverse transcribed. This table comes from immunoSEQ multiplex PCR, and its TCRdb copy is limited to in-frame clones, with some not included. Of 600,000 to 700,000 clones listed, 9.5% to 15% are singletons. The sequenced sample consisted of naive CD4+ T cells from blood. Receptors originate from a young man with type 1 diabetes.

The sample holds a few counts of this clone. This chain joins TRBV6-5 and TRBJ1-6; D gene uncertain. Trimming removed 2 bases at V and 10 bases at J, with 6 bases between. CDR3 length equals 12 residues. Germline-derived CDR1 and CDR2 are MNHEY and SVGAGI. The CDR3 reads CASSYVRSPLHF. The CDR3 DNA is TGTGCCAGCAGTTACGTAAGATCACCCCTCCACTTT.

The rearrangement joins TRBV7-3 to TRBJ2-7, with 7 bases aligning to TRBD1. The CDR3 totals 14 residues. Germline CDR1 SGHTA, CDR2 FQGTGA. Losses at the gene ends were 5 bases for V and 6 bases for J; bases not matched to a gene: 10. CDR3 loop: CASSPPGQFREQYF. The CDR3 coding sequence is TGTGCCAGCAGCCCTCCGGGACAGTTCCGCGAGCAGTACTTC.

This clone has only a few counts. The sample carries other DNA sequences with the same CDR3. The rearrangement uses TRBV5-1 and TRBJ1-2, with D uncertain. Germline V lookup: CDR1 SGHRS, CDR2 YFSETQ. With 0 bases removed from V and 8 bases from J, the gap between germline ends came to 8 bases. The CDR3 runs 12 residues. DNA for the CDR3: TGCGCCAGCAGCTTGGACGGTGACGGCTACACCTTC. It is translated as CASSLDGDGYTF.

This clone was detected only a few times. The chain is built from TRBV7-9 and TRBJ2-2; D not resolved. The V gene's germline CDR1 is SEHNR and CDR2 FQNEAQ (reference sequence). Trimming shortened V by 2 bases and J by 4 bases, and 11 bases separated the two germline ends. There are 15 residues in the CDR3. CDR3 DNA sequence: TGTGCCAGCAGCTTAAATAGTGTGACCACCGGGGAGCTGTTTTTT. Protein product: CASSLNSVTTGELFF.

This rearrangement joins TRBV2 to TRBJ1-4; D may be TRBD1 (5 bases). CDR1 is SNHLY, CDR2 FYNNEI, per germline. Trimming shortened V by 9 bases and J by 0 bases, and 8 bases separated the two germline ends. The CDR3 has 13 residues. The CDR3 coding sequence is TGTGCCAGTCGGACACCAACTAATGAAAAACTGTTTTTT. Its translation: CASRTPTNEKLFF.